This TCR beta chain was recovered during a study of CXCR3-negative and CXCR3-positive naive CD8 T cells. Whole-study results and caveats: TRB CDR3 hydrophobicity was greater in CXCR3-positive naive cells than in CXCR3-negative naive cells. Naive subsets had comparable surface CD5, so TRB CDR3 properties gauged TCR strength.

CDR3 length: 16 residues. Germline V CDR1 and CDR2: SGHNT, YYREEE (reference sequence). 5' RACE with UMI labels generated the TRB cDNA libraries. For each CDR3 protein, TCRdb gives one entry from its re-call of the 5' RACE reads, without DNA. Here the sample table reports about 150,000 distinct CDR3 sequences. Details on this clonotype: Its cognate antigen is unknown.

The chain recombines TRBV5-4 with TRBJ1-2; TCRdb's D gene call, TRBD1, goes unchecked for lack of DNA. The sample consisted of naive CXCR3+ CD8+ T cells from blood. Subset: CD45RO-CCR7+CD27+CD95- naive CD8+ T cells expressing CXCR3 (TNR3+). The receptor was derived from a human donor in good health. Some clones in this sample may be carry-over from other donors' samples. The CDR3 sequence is CASSSRGATGDYGYTF.